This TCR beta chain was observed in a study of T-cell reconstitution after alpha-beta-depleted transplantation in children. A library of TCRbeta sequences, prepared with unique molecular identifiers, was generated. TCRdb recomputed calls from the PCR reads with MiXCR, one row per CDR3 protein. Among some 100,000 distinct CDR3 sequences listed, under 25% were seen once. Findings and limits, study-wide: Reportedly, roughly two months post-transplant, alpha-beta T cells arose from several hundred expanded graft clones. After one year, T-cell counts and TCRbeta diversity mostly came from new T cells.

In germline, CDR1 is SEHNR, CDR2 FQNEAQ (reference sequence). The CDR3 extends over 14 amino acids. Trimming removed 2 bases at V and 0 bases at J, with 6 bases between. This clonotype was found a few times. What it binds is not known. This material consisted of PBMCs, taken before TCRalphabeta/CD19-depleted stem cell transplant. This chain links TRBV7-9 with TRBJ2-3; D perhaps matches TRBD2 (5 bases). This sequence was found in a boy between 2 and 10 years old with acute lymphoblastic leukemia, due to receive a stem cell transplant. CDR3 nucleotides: TGTGCCAGCAGCTTACGGGGTAGCACAGATACGCAGTATTTT. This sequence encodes CASSLRGSTDTQYF.